This TCR beta chain was captured in a study of T cell repertoires in ileal Crohn's disease. Overall study context: Thiopurines (around twelve) or anti-TNF agents (more than 17) were given postoperatively to about half.

Libraries were prepared by immunoSEQ multiplex PCR; TCRdb keeps only in-frame clonotypes and omits some of them. The top ten clones hold 25% of a sample with about 9,600 clones, around 76% of them seen once. This clone was seen a single time. Specimen: ileal tissue. The clonotype originates from an adult with Crohn's disease.

This CDR3 is CASYSRSSGSYEQYF. CDR3 coding DNA: TGTGCCAGCTATAGTCGGTCTAGCGGCTCCTACGAGCAGTACTTC. This sequence joins TRBV6-5 and TRBJ2-7; TRBD2 matches 7 bases. CDR3 length: 15 residues. V trimming: 8 bases; J trimming: 0 bases; junction bases outside the gene matches: 10. Germline V CDR1 and CDR2: MNHEY, SVGAGI.